This entry lists 5 T cell receptor beta chains sequenced from one sample in a study of response to subunit inactivated influenza vaccine. TCRdb re-called the RT-PCR reads with MiXCR, one entry per CDR3 protein. The sample shows 610,000 or so distinct CDR3 sequences, around 15% of them seen only once. The material was PBMCs from blood, obtained 11 to 12 days after vaccination. These receptor sequences come from a man over 45 who received an inactivated influenza vaccine.

The rearrangement links TRBV5-1 to TRBJ2-7; a weak D match, TRBD2 (6 bases). With 0 bases removed from V and 7 bases from J, the gap between germline ends came to 17 bases. The CDR3 is made up of 15 amino acids. Germline V gene data show CDR1 as SGHRS and CDR2 as YFSETQ. The CDR3 loop reads CASSLEDYPQGEQYF. In DNA form, the CDR3 reads TGCGCCAGCAGCTTGGAGGACTACCCCCAGGGTGAGCAGTACTTC.

The chain uses TRBV4-3 and TRBJ2-3; 7 nucleotides agree with TRBD2. Germline lookup yields CDR1 LGHNA and CDR2 YSLEER. The junction had 6 bases not matched to a gene; V was cut back by 0 bases and J by 3 bases. This CDR3 contains 16 residues. CDR3 protein: CASSQDPSGKTDTQYF. CDR3 bases: TGCGCCAGCAGCCAAGATCCTAGCGGCAAAACAGATACGCAGTATTTT.

Only a few counts were recorded for this clonotype. The rearrangement joins TRBV21-1 to TRBJ2-5. TRBV21-1 is an annotated pseudogene. CDR3 length: 15 amino acids. Here the CDR3 DNA reads TGTGCCAGCAGCAAAGCCAAGATATCGGGAGAGACCCAGTACTTC. The encoded protein is CASSKAKISGETQYF.

The chain couples TRBV28 to TRBJ2-7; weak D call: TRBD1 (5 bases). This CDR3 is 11 amino acids long. The V gene's germline CDR1 is MDHEN and CDR2 SYDVKM. The ends were cut back, 7 bases at V and 7 bases at J, with 11 bases in the middle. The CDR3 loop is CASTRQGEQYF. CDR3 sequence (DNA): TGTGCCAGCACCCGCCAGGGAGAGCAGTACTTC.

This clonotype was found many times. The J gene is TRBJ1-5, the V gene TRBV25-1; D possibly corresponds to TRBD1 (5 bases). Trimming removed 3 bases at V and 7 bases at J, with 13 bases between. This CDR3 region has 14 residues. Looked up from germline, CDR1 is MGHDK and CDR2 is SYGVNS. This CDR3 is CASSDGGGQQPQHF. In DNA, the CDR3 is TGTGCCAGCAGTGATGGGGGGGGTCAACAGCCCCAGCATTTT.